This passage covers 25 T cell receptor beta chains from one sample sequenced in a study of T cells after yellow fever vaccination. TCRdb processed the 5' RACE reads anew with MiXCR; each CDR3 protein has one entry. Of around 550,000 distinct CDR3 sequences in the sample, about a fifth were seen once. Sequenced material: PBMCs, taken 15 days after the yellow fever booster vaccination. The receptors here all came from a man aged 25 to 40 who received the YFV17D yellow fever vaccine.

In DNA form, the CDR3 reads TGCAGTGCTGCGGACGGCTACGAGCAGTACTTC. It specifies CSAADGYEQYF. V and J are TRBV20-1 and TRBJ2-7; D gene uncertain. The CDR3 loop spans 11 amino acids. The V gene's germline CDR1 is DFQATT and CDR2 SNEGSKA (reference sequence). V was clipped by 5 bases and J by 3 bases, with 8 bases between them.

V gene TRBV20-1 combines with J gene TRBJ1-2; D is unresolved. The CDR3 extends over 14 amino acids. Per the germline V gene, CDR1 is DFQATT and CDR2 is SNEGSKA (reference sequence). The ends were cut back, 5 bases at V and 4 bases at J, with 17 bases in the middle. The CDR3 region has the DNA TGCAGTGCTGGGAATAGGGAATTAAGCTATGGCTACACCTTC. Translated: CSAGNRELSYGYTF.

The CDR3 DNA sequence: TGTGCCAGCAGTCCCCCCCCGCGGGTCTACAATGAGCAGTTCTTC. It specifies CASSPPPRVYNEQFF. The gene calls are TRBV7-2 and TRBJ2-1; weak D call: TRBD2 (5 bases). This CDR3 is built from 15 residues. Germline V lookup: CDR1 SGHTA, CDR2 FQGNSA. Trimming took off 6 bases at V and 3 bases at J, with 15 bases between the two ends.

The V and J genes are TRBV20-1 and TRBJ2-7; possible D gene TRBD2, 7 bases. Germline V gives CDR1 DFQATT, CDR2 SNEGSKA (reference sequence). The CDR3 runs to 13 residues. Trimming took off 1 base at V and 5 bases at J, with 12 bases between the two ends. Here the CDR3 DNA reads TGCAGTGCTAGAGGGGCGGGGGCGGACGAGCAGTACTTC. This gives the protein CSARGAGADEQYF.

The rearrangement joins TRBV6-1 to TRBJ2-3, with D possibly matching TRBD1 (6 bases). The CDR3 has 14 amino acids. CDR1 is MNHNS and CDR2 is SASEGT in the germline V gene. The V end lost 4 bases, the J end lost 0 bases, and 8 bases lay between the germline ends. The CDR3: CASSVGQSTDTQYF. Written as DNA, the CDR3 is TGTGCCAGCAGTGTCGGACAGAGCACAGATACGCAGTATTTT.

The chain couples TRBV5-1 to TRBJ2-7; D gene unclear. The V gene lost 0 bases and the J gene lost 2 bases, with 9 bases spanning the gap. The germline CDR1 and CDR2 sequences are SGHRS and YFSETQ. The length of the CDR3 is 14 residues. CDR3 amino acids: CASSLVSHTYEQYF. The CDR3 nucleotides are TGCGCCAGCAGCTTGGTTTCCCACACCTACGAGCAGTACTTC. Complete variable domain (other parts from reference TRBV5-1 and TRBJ2-7): KAGVTQTPRYLIKTRGQQVTLSCSPISGHRSVSWYQQTPGQGLQFLFEYFSETQRNKGNFPGRFSGRQFSNSRSEMNVSTLELGDSALYLCASSLVSHTYEQYFGPGTRLTVT.

The sample holds a few counts of this clonotype. The V call is TRBV6-1, the J call TRBJ2-3, with 7 bases that match TRBD1. The CDR3 is made up of 15 amino acids. The junction had 9 bases not matched to a gene; V was cut back by 5 bases and J by 4 bases. The germline gives CDR1 MNHNS, CDR2 SASEGT. The CDR3 is CASSRTGPGADTQYF. CDR3 in DNA: TGTGCCAGCAGTCGGACAGGTCCCGGGGCAGATACGCAGTATTTT.

The chain recombines TRBV28 with TRBJ2-3; possibly TRBD2 for D (6 bases). The germline gives CDR1 MDHEN, CDR2 SYDVKM. The V gene lost 2 bases and the J gene lost 4 bases, with 10 bases spanning the gap. This CDR3 is 14 amino acids long. The CDR3 region is CASSLRETPDTQYF. The CDR3 DNA is TGTGCCAGCAGTTTACGGGAGACCCCAGATACGCAGTATTTT.

This clonotype came up a few times. V gene TRBV20-1 combines with J gene TRBJ2-7, with 8 nucleotides matching TRBD2. V was clipped by 3 bases and J by 5 bases; unmatched bases: 3. The germline gives CDR1 DFQATT, CDR2 SNEGSKA (reference sequence). The CDR3 loop spans 12 amino acids. CDR3 DNA: TGCAGTGCTAGCGGGCGGGAGGACGAGCAGTACTTC. This gives the protein CSASGREDEQYF.

CDR3 residues: CATGLAGNWNEQFF. The CDR3 nucleotides read TGTGCCACCGGTCTAGCGGGTAATTGGAATGAGCAGTTCTTC. V is TRBV19 and J is TRBJ2-1; 8 bases are shared with TRBD2. V lost 10 bases, J lost 7 bases, and 12 bases stayed unmatched. Germline V lookup: CDR1 LNHDA, CDR2 SQIVND (reference sequence). CDR3 size: 14 residues.

The rearrangement joins TRBV6-5 to TRBJ2-3; TRBD2 aligns across 9 bases. Trimming at V came to 0 bases and at J to 3 bases, leaving 4 bases not matched to a gene. The CDR3 contains 16 residues. Germline V gene sequence: CDR1 MNHEY, CDR2 SVGAGI. For the CDR3, the DNA is TGTGCCAGCAGTTACTCGTATAGCGGGAGTACAGATACGCAGTATTTT. It specifies CASSYSYSGSTDTQYF.

The chain couples TRBV4-1 to TRBJ2-2; D not resolved. V was trimmed by 1 base and J by 2 bases, leaving 14 bases between them. The CDR3 is 17 amino acids. Looked up from germline, CDR1 is MGHRA and CDR2 is YSYEKL. CDR3 DNA sequence: TGCGCCAGCAGCCAAGTGCTCGCCTTGCTAAACACCGGGGAGCTGTTTTTT. The encoded protein is CASSQVLALLNTGELFF.

This rearrangement joins TRBV27 to TRBJ2-5, with D possibly matching TRBD2 (7 bases). The CDR3 length is 15 residues. V dropped 3 bases and J dropped 0 bases, with 11 bases sitting between them. CDR1 is MNHEY, CDR2 SMNVEV, per germline (reference sequence). DNA of the CDR3: TGTGCCAGCAGTTTTTGGGGGGGCTACCAAGAGACCCAGTACTTC. This encodes CASSFWGGYQETQYF.

This chain uses TRBV12-3 or TRBV12-4 with TRBJ2-3, with D tentatively TRBD2 (6 bases). This CDR3 has 13 residues. The V end was cut by 8 bases, the J end by 2 bases, with 11 bases between. The CDR3 coding sequence is TGTGCCAGCCGCCGGGAGATCACAGATACGCAGTATTTT. Encoded protein: CASRREITDTQYF.

The genes are TRBV20-1 and TRBJ2-7; 7 bases agree with TRBD2. The V gene's germline CDR1 is DFQATT and CDR2 SNEGSKA (reference sequence). Trimming removed 3 bases from V and 4 bases from J; junction bases left unmatched: 12. CDR3 length equals 15 residues. The CDR3 sequence is CSASDRAGAGYEQYF. CDR3 sequence (DNA): TGCAGTGCTAGTGATAGGGCGGGAGCAGGATACGAGCAGTACTTC.

The CDR3 DNA reads TGCGCCAGCAGCCGAGTACAAAATATGAACACTGAAGCTTTCTTT. This encodes CASSRVQNMNTEAFF. The V gene is TRBV4-3, the J gene TRBJ1-1; D not resolved. V was shortened by 4 bases and J by 0 bases, with 12 bases between the two germline ends. Germline CDR1 reads LGHNA; CDR2 reads YSLEER. The CDR3 runs to 15 residues.

The chain employs TRBV29-1 and TRBJ2-1, with D perhaps assigned TRBD1 or TRBD2 (5 bases each). Trimming stripped 5 bases from V and 0 bases from J, with 14 bases between. CDR1 and CDR2 (germline): SQVTM, ANQGSEA. This CDR3 has 15 amino acids. In DNA, the CDR3 is TGCAGCGTTCCTTCCTGGGGGATCTCCTACAATGAGCAGTTCTTC. Translating gives CSVPSWGISYNEQFF.

The chain carries TRBV12-3 or TRBV12-4 and TRBJ1-1, with D possibly matching TRBD1 (6 bases). This CDR3 region has 14 residues. V lost 5 bases to trimming and J lost 4 bases, with 14 bases between them. In DNA form, the CDR3 reads TGTGCCAGCAGTGGGCATGGGGGCTTCACTGAAGCTTTCTTT. Translating it yields CASSGHGGFTEAFF.

The rearrangement joins TRBV28 to TRBJ2-1; TRBD2 matches at 10 bases. V gave up 5 bases and J gave up 3 bases; unmatched junction bases: 7. The CDR3 spans 16 residues. CDR1 and CDR2 from the germline V gene are MDHEN and SYDVKM. The CDR3 spells CASSQSSGSNYNEQFF. CDR3 DNA: TGTGCCAGCAGTCAATCTAGCGGGAGTAACTACAATGAGCAGTTCTTC.

A few counts support this clonotype. This chain uses TRBV24-1 with TRBJ2-1, with 14 bases fitting TRBD2. There are 16 residues in the CDR3. The germline gives CDR1 KGHDR, CDR2 SFDVKD. The J segment lost 9 bases and the V segment lost 2 bases, leaving 5 bases of the junction unmatched. In DNA form, the CDR3 reads TGTGCCACCAGTGATTGGGGACTAGCGGGAGCCCTTGAGCAGTTCTTC. Its protein product is CATSDWGLAGALEQFF.

This clonotype came up a few times. The CDR3 protein is CASSPRVAGGNNEQFF. For the CDR3, the DNA is TGCGCCAGCAGCCCGCGGGTGGCGGGAGGGAACAATGAGCAGTTCTTC. This chain connects TRBV5-1 to TRBJ2-1; 9 bases align to TRBD2. V shed 4 bases, J shed 5 bases, and the junction held 10 bases outside the gene matches. This CDR3 spans 16 amino acids. Germline V gives CDR1 SGHRS, CDR2 YFSETQ.

CDR3 sequence: CSARTPGQGFQPQHF. Written as DNA, the CDR3 is TGCAGTGCACGGACGCCGGGACAGGGGTTTCAGCCCCAGCATTTT. The genes are TRBV20-1 and TRBJ1-5; 10 bases match TRBD1. The CDR3 runs 15 residues. Trimming at V came to 6 bases and at J to 6 bases, leaving 11 bases not matched to a gene. Germline values: CDR1 DFQATT, CDR2 SNEGSKA (reference sequence).

The V gene is TRBV10-2, the J gene TRBJ2-7; 12 nucleotides match TRBD2. The CDR3 contains 16 residues. V was pared by 4 bases and J by 0 bases, with 4 bases of the junction left unmatched. The germline V gene encodes CDR1 WSHSY and CDR2 SAAADI. The CDR3 DNA reads TGCGCCAGCAGTGCTAGCGGGAGGGCCGGCTCCTACGAGCAGTACTTC. Translation gives CASSASGRAGSYEQYF.

Ten or more counts support this clonotype. The chain joins TRBV7-2 to TRBJ2-2; D uncertain. The CDR3 extends over 18 amino acids. V was cut by 0 bases and J by 7 bases, with 21 bases left in between. CDR1 and CDR2 from the germline V gene are SGHTA and FQGNSA. CDR3 region: CASSLADPWCQPNGELFF. The CDR3 coding sequence is TGTGCCAGCAGCTTAGCTGACCCGTGGTGCCAGCCTAACGGGGAGCTGTTTTTT.

The CDR3, as DNA: TGTGCCAGCAGCGTAGAGGCGGGAGAAGTCGGGGAGCTGTTTTTT. This codes for CASSVEAGEVGELFF. The rearrangement joins TRBV9 to TRBJ2-2, with 7 nucleotides matching TRBD2. The germline CDR1 and CDR2 sequences are SGDLS and YYNGEE. The CDR3 has 15 residues. V trimming: 0 bases; J trimming: 7 bases; junction bases outside the gene matches: 6. Full variable domain (outside the CDR3, taken from reference TRBV9 and TRBJ2-2): DSGVTQTPKHLITATGQRVTLRCSPRSGDLSVYWYQQSLDQGLQFLIQYYNGEERAKGNILERFSAQQFPDLHSELNLSSLELGDSALYFCASSVEAGEVGELFFGEGSRLTVL.